Below, 8 T cell receptor beta chains from the same sample are listed, as sequenced in a study of graft-versus-host responses after intestinal transplantation. Their cognate antigens are unknown. Profiled with immunoSEQ multiplex PCR; TCRdb holds only in-frame clones, not every one. The sample lists about 110,000 clones; roughly 87% were seen once. Material: unstimulated CD4+ T cells sorted from spleen or lymph node cells, obtained before transplant. The receptors derive from a human donor who was the organ donor for an intestinal transplant.

This chain uses TRBV6-5 with TRBJ1-2; D unclear. CDR1 and CDR2 from the germline V gene are MNHEY and SVGAGI. CDR3 length equals 12 residues. V was clipped by 5 bases and J by 3 bases, with 7 bases between them. The CDR3 protein is CASSGRYYGYTF. For the CDR3, the DNA is TGTGCCAGCAGTGGACGGTACTATGGCTACACCTTC.

The chain couples TRBV2 to TRBJ1-2, with TRBD1 as a possible D gene (5 bases). The CDR3 extends over 17 amino acids. Trimming left V 6 bases short and J 5 bases short, with 25 bases between. Germline values: CDR1 SNHLY, CDR2 FYNNEI. The CDR3 loop is CASRGAFGGLNVYGYTF. The CDR3 nucleotides read TGTGCCAGCAGGGGCGCGTTTGGGGGACTGAACGTTTATGGCTACACCTTC.

V usage is TRBV5-1 and J usage is TRBJ2-7; D is perhaps TRBD1 (6 bases). The germline V gene encodes CDR1 SGHRS and CDR2 YFSETQ. Trimming removed 1 base from V and 2 bases from J, with 10 bases in between. The CDR3 has 14 amino acids. Here the CDR3 reads CASSLRQGPYEQYF. The CDR3 DNA sequence: TGCGCCAGCAGCTTGCGCCAGGGGCCCTACGAGCAGTACTTC.

The chain recombines TRBV6-4 with TRBJ2-5, with a possible D match to TRBD2 (6 bases). V lost 1 base, J lost 0 bases, and 12 bases lay in between. Looked up from germline, CDR1 is MRHNA and CDR2 is SNTAGT. The CDR3 is 16 residues long. The chain's CDR3 is CASSDWRETYQETQYF. CDR3 in DNA: TGTGCCAGCAGTGACTGGCGGGAAACGTACCAAGAGACCCAGTACTTC.

In this sample, this clone turned up a few times. J is TRBJ2-2 and V is TRBV2; 7 bases are a match to TRBD2. V was clipped by 8 bases and J by 1 base; unmatched bases: 4. The CDR3 sequence is 14 residues long. Germline CDR1 SNHLY, CDR2 FYNNEI. CDR3 residues: CASGGGGNTGELFF. CDR3 bases: TGTGCCAGCGGGGGGGGTGGGAACACCGGGGAGCTGTTTTTT. Combining the CDR3 with reference TRBV2 and TRBJ2-2 gives the whole variable domain EPEVTQTPSHQVTQMGQEVILRCVPISNHLYFYWYRQILGQKVEFLVSFYNNEISEKSEIFDDQFSVERPDGSNFTLKIRSTKLEDSAMYFCASGGGGNTGELFFGEGSRLTVL.

V is TRBV2 and J is TRBJ1-5; D remains ambiguous. Trimming left V 6 bases short and J 4 bases short, with 7 bases between. CDR3 size: 12 residues. Germline V gene lookup returns CDR1 SNHLY and CDR2 FYNNEI. The CDR3 loop reads CASRPPNQPQHF. In DNA, the CDR3 is TGTGCCAGCAGACCGCCAAATCAGCCCCAGCATTTT.

The rearrangement links TRBV5-6 to TRBJ2-7; D possibly corresponds to TRBD2 (6 bases). The CDR3 runs 15 residues. Per the germline V gene, CDR1 is SGHDT and CDR2 is YYEEEE. V was cut by 5 bases and J by 3 bases, with 18 bases left in between. The CDR3 is CASSSSTGGYYEQYF. The CDR3 region has the DNA TGTGCCAGCAGTTCATCGACCGGGGGATACTACGAGCAGTACTTC. The variable domain in full, completed from reference TRBV5-6 and TRBJ2-7, reads DAGVTQSPTHLIKTRGQQVTLRCSPKSGHDTVSWYQQALGQGPQFIFQYYEEEERQRGNFPDRFSGHQFPNYSSELNVNALLLGDSALYLCASSSSTGGYYEQYFGPGTRLTVT.

This clone was detected only once. The chain recombines TRBV6-4 with TRBJ2-3; D is uncertain. The CDR3 consists of 14 residues. The V gene lost 6 bases and the J gene lost 2 bases, with 12 bases spanning the gap. In germline, CDR1 is MRHNA, CDR2 SNTAGT. The CDR3 DNA is TGTGCCAGCAGCAAGCTCCCGAACACAGATACGCAGTATTTT. Translating it yields CASSKLPNTDTQYF.